The 27 T cell receptor beta chains listed next were all sequenced from one sample in a study of radiation and T cells in renal cell carcinoma. The table came from immunoSEQ multiplex PCR; TCRdb's copy has only in-frame clones and leaves some out. This sample has roughly 80,000 clones, with 80% to 90% found just once. Time point of the sample: blood 2 weeks post-SBRT. This sample's treatment: 15 Gy SBRT to primary tumor, nephrectomy 4 weeks later. The material was blood, obtained from a patient whose treatment included radiotherapy and nephrectomy. All receptors derive from a woman aged 45 to 65 with renal cell carcinoma.

This clone was counted a single time. This sequence joins TRBV7-9 and TRBJ1-4; D gene unclear. V lost 4 bases to trimming and J lost 8 bases, with 8 bases between them. The CDR3 sequence is 12 residues long. Germline V gene sequence: CDR1 SEHNR, CDR2 FQNEAQ (reference sequence). CDR3 nucleotide sequence: TGTGCCAGCAGCTCGGAACTCGAAAAACTGTTTTTT. Residues: CASSSELEKLFF. Combining the CDR3 with reference TRBV7-9 and TRBJ1-4 gives the whole variable domain DTGVSQNPRHKITKRGQNVTFRCDPISEHNRLYWYRQTLGQGPEFLTYFQNEAQLEKSRLLSDRFSAERPKGSFSTLEIQRTEQGDSAMYLCASSSELEKLFFGSGTQLSVL.

The chain links TRBV10-3 to TRBJ2-5, with 9 nucleotides matching TRBD1. The CDR3 length is 13 residues. CDR1 and CDR2 from the germline V gene are ENHRY and SYGVKD. V shed 10 bases and J 3 bases; nucleotides not matched to a gene: 6. The CDR3 bases are TGTGCCACCGAACAGGGGGCAAAAGAGACCCAGTACTTC. Translated: CATEQGAKETQYF.

The chain employs TRBV7-2 and TRBJ2-7; D is perhaps TRBD1 (5 bases). The V end lost 1 base, the J end lost 3 bases, and 10 bases lay between the germline ends. This CDR3 spans 14 amino acids. CDR1 and CDR2 (germline): SGHTA, FQGNSA. The CDR3 region has the DNA TGTGCCAGCAGCTTAGGGACATCTATCTACGAGCAGTACTTC. The encoded protein is CASSLGTSIYEQYF.

This chain connects TRBV28 to TRBJ2-7, with 12 nucleotides matching TRBD1. V was clipped by 5 bases and J by 6 bases; unmatched bases: 2. CDR1 is MDHEN, CDR2 SYDVKM, per germline. The CDR3 extends over 13 amino acids. The CDR3 is CASSPGQGAEQYF. For the CDR3, the DNA is TGTGCCAGCAGTCCGGGACAGGGGGCCGAGCAGTACTTC.

The rearrangement links TRBV5-6 to TRBJ2-4; a weak D match, TRBD2 (5 bases). The CDR3 runs 15 residues. V lost 0 bases and J 2 bases, leaving 9 bases between the germline ends. Germline V CDR1 and CDR2: SGHDT, YYEEEE. CDR3 in DNA: TGTGCCAGCAGCTTGGAAGAGGGAACCAAAAACATTCAGTACTTC. This gives the protein CASSLEEGTKNIQYF.

The chain joins TRBV4-3 to TRBJ1-4, with D perhaps matching TRBD1 (5 bases). V lost 1 base and J lost 7, with 22 bases in between. CDR1 and CDR2 from the germline V gene are LGHNA and YSLEER. The CDR3 extends over 18 amino acids. This CDR3 is CASSQVFAGRGGSEKLFF. The CDR3 coding sequence is TGCGCCAGCAGCCAAGTATTCGCGGGGAGGGGCGGGAGTGAAAAACTGTTTTTT.

The rearrangement links TRBV10-3 to TRBJ1-3; a possible D gene is TRBD1 (5 bases). CDR1 ENHRY and CDR2 SYGVKD come from the germline V gene. The CDR3 sequence is 13 residues long. V was clipped by 10 bases and J by 5 bases, with 15 bases between them. CDR3 protein: CATFEGPRNTIYF. The CDR3 DNA sequence: TGTGCCACCTTCGAGGGACCGCGAAACACCATATATTTT.

The sample holds one count of this clone. The J gene is TRBJ1-2, the V gene TRBV10-2, with no clear D. The ends were cut back, 3 bases at V and 0 bases at J, with 8 bases in the middle. Germline CDR1 is WSHSY and CDR2 is SAAADI. This CDR3 contains 14 residues. The DNA of the CDR3 is TGCGCCAGCAGTGAAGAGATTTCTAACTATGGCTACACCTTC. It is translated as CASSEEISNYGYTF.

This clone was detected a few times. At the DNA level, this CDR3 is encoded by other sequences in the same sample as well. The chain couples TRBV6-5 to TRBJ1-3, with D possibly matching TRBD1 (6 bases). The CDR3 is made up of 16 amino acids. Trimming took off 0 bases at V and 4 bases at J, with 13 bases between the two ends. The germline CDR1 and CDR2 sequences are MNHEY and SVGAGI. The CDR3 DNA is TGTGCCAGCAGTTACTCGCTTGCAGGGGCGGGAAACACCATATATTTT. This sequence encodes CASSYSLAGAGNTIYF.

The rearrangement joins TRBV6-1 to TRBJ2-1; the match to TRBD1 covers 7 bases. This CDR3 contains 14 residues. Trimming removed 10 bases from V and 2 bases from J; junction bases left unmatched: 8. The germline CDR1 and CDR2 sequences are MNHNS and SASEGT. The CDR3 coding sequence is TGTGCCACAAGGGGGCTTTCTACCTACAATGAGCAGTTCTTC. Translating it yields CATRGLSTYNEQFF.

This sequence joins TRBV5-1 and TRBJ1-2, with 7 bases lining up with TRBD1. The CDR3 loop spans 15 amino acids. J lost 2 bases, V lost 2 bases, and 6 bases had no gene match. Germline V CDR1 and CDR2: SGHRS, YFSETQ. CDR3 nucleotides: TGCGCCAGCAGCTTCGAGGAGGGGGCCAACTATGGCTACACCTTC. Translated, it gives CASSFEEGANYGYTF.

For this clone: This sample also contains other DNA sequences that code for the same CDR3. This chain uses TRBV4-3 with TRBJ2-2; D remains unclear. CDR3 length: 13 residues. CDR1 and CDR2 (germline): LGHNA, YSLEER. The germline V and J ends were trimmed by 0 bases and 6 bases, with 5 bases remaining between them. CDR3 sequence (DNA): TGCGCCAGCAGCCAAGATCAAGCCGGGGAGCTGTTTTTT. The encoded protein is CASSQDQAGELFF.

This CDR3 reads CASSLGQGLYNEQFF. Here the CDR3 DNA reads TGTGCCAGCAGCTTGGGACAGGGGCTATACAATGAGCAGTTCTTC. The rearrangement uses TRBV7-6 and TRBJ2-1, with 10 nucleotides matching TRBD1. V shed 3 bases, J shed 4 bases, and the junction held 3 bases outside the gene matches. This CDR3 has 15 residues. Germline V lookup: CDR1 SGHVS, CDR2 FNYEAQ.

The sample holds a few counts of this clone. The chain combines TRBV6-5 with TRBJ2-3; D gene uncertain. In germline, CDR1 is MNHEY, CDR2 SVGAGI. The CDR3 spans 13 residues. V was clipped by 10 bases and J by 2 bases, with 13 bases between them. CDR3 nucleotides: TGTGCCACCAGGAAGCAAACCACAGATACGCAGTATTTT. Translated: CATRKQTTDTQYF.

This clone was recorded a few times. The V call is TRBV4-1, the J call TRBJ2-1, with D possibly TRBD2 on 6 matching bases. From germline, CDR1 is MGHRA and CDR2 YSYEKL. The V end was cut by 0 bases, the J end by 12 bases, with 12 bases between. The CDR3 is 13 residues long. The DNA of the CDR3 is TGCGCCAGCAGCCAAGATTCCGGAGGGGTGCAGTTCTTC. Translation gives CASSQDSGGVQFF.

The CDR3 loop reads CASRPGTVMVYEQYF. CDR3 nucleotide sequence: TGTGCCAGCAGGCCCGGGACCGTCATGGTCTACGAGCAGTACTTC. V is TRBV28 and J is TRBJ2-7; D may be TRBD1 or TRBD2 (5 bases each). Germline V gene lookup returns CDR1 MDHEN and CDR2 SYDVKM. CDR3 length: 15 amino acids. V shed 6 bases and J shed 3 bases, with 18 bases lying between them.

This clone was seen once. The V call is TRBV7-7, the J call TRBJ2-7, with TRBD2 matching over 11 bases. CDR1 is SSHAT and CDR2 is FNYEAQ in the germline V gene (reference sequence). The CDR3 loop spans 14 amino acids. V dropped 8 bases and J dropped 6; count of bases not matched to a gene: 9. CDR3 nucleotides: TGTGCCAGCGGGCCCGGGCTAGCGGGGGGCGAGCAGTACTTC. The encoded protein is CASGPGLAGGEQYF.

V usage is TRBV10-3 and J usage is TRBJ1-2; 8 bases are a match to TRBD1. The V gene's germline CDR1 is ENHRY and CDR2 SYGVKD. J gave up 2 bases and V 6 bases, and 11 bases lay outside the gene matches. The CDR3 runs 16 residues. CDR3 amino acids: CAIRAHRGKKNYGYTF. In DNA, the CDR3 is TGTGCCATCAGGGCGCACAGGGGGAAAAAGAACTATGGCTACACCTTC.

The chain is built from TRBV27 and TRBJ1-1; D remains unclear. Germline V CDR1 and CDR2: MNHEY, SMNVEV (reference sequence). The CDR3 is made up of 15 amino acids. Trimming shortened V by 6 bases and J by 1 base, and 15 bases separated the two germline ends. CDR3 residues: CASSRDFIGNTEAFF. The CDR3 DNA reads as TGTGCCAGCAGCCGAGATTTTATAGGGAACACTGAAGCTTTCTTT.

The chain links TRBV4-3 to TRBJ1-2; D is unclear. Germline V gene sequence: CDR1 LGHNA, CDR2 YSLEER. The CDR3 loop spans 14 amino acids. The germline V and J ends were trimmed by 0 bases and 7 bases, with 12 bases remaining between them. The CDR3 region is CASSQEMGQRGYTF. CDR3 in DNA: TGCGCCAGCAGCCAAGAAATGGGCCAGCGTGGCTACACCTTC.

In its sample, this clone was seen once. The V gene is TRBV5-1, the J gene TRBJ2-2; D gene ambiguous. Germline V gives CDR1 SGHRS, CDR2 YFSETQ. The CDR3 contains 14 residues. The V and J ends lost 0 bases and 7 bases respectively, with 10 bases between them. CDR3 sequence: CASSLAEVLGELFF. CDR3 DNA: TGCGCCAGCAGCTTGGCCGAGGTCCTCGGGGAGCTGTTTTTT.

The DNA for the CDR3 is TGCGCCAGCAGCTTCCAGAACACCGGGGAGCTGTTTTTT. Translated: CASSFQNTGELFF. The chain combines TRBV5-1 with TRBJ2-2; unclear D gene. The V end lost 2 bases, the J end lost 1 base, and 3 bases lay between the germline ends. The CDR3 length is 13 residues. Germline V lookup: CDR1 SGHRS, CDR2 YFSETQ.

V usage is TRBV9 and J usage is TRBJ2-7, with 11 bases matching TRBD2. V gave up 4 bases and J gave up 3 bases; unmatched junction bases: 9. The CDR3 consists of 16 residues. Germline CDR1 SGDLS, CDR2 YYNGEE. The chain's CDR3 is CASSPHPTSGNYEQYF. The DNA of the CDR3 is TGTGCCAGCAGCCCTCACCCGACTAGCGGGAACTACGAGCAGTACTTC.

The gene calls are TRBV6-6 and TRBJ1-1, with no clear D. Germline CDR1 reads MNHNY; CDR2 reads SVGAGI (reference sequence). V gave up 2 bases and J gave up 0 bases, with 13 bases separating them. The CDR3 runs 16 residues. The CDR3 sequence is CASSYGQSRMNTEAFF. The CDR3 nucleotides read TGTGCCAGCAGTTACGGCCAGTCCCGTATGAACACTGAAGCTTTCTTT.

This clone has just a few counts. This chain joins TRBV11-3 and TRBJ2-5, with 7 bases that match TRBD2. CDR3 size: 15 residues. Germline V gene sequence: CDR1 SGHNT, CDR2 YENEEA. J lost 3 bases, V lost 1 base, and 5 bases had no gene match. The CDR3, as DNA: TGTGCCAGCAGCTTAGGGCTGGGAGGGGAAGAGACCCAGTACTTC. This translates into CASSLGLGGEETQYF.

V gene TRBV5-1 combines with J gene TRBJ2-3, with a possible D match to TRBD2 (5 bases). Germline V gives CDR1 SGHRS, CDR2 YFSETQ. V lost 7 bases and J 4 bases, leaving 16 bases between the germline ends. The CDR3 length is 14 residues. CDR3 region: CASGLAGSPDTQYF. DNA for the CDR3: TGCGCCAGCGGGCTAGCTGGGTCTCCAGATACGCAGTATTTT.

The chain combines TRBV14 with TRBJ2-3; D perhaps matches TRBD2 (6 bases). This CDR3 spans 16 amino acids. V dropped 4 bases and J dropped 4 bases, with 18 bases sitting between them. CDR1 and CDR2 from the germline V gene are SGHDN and FVKESK. The CDR3 reads CASSPTGLAWPDTQYF. In nucleotides, the CDR3 is TGTGCCAGCAGCCCGACGGGCCTAGCGTGGCCAGATACGCAGTATTTT.